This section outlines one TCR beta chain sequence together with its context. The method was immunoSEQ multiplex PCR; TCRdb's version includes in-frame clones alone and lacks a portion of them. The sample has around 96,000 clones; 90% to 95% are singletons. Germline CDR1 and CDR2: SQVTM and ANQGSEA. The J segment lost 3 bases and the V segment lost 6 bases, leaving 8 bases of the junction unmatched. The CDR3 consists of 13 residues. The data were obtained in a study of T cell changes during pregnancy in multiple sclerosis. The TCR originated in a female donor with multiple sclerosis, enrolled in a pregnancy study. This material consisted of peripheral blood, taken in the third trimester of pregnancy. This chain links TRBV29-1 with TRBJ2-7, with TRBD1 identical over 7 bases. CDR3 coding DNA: TGCAGCGTACGGACGGGACAGATCTACGAGCAGTACTTC. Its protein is CSVRTGQIYEQYF.